This T cell receptor beta chain stems from a study of blood T cells in healthy people across ages. Regarding the study as a whole: Estimates of total diversity, which came from one million sequenced T cells, were considered to be underestimates.

Each sample yielded at least 7 million isolated PBMCs. Of note for this clonotype: Its antigen is currently unknown. One end of the junction is discordant with germline, which a read error may explain.

For the second PCR, which ran for about 6 to 11 cycles, a sample-barcoded 5' primer and a J-beta primer mix were used. Each cDNA molecule carried a tag from a template-switch adaptor that contained 12 random nucleotides. There were at least 3 million CDR3-containing paired-end reads obtained from each sample. One entry per CDR3 protein results from TCRdb running MiXCR on the 5' RACE reads. Of about 580,000 distinct CDR3 sequences in the sample, around 48% are singletons; the top ten hold roughly 25%. The TCR comes from a man older than 75 in good health. The source material was blood.

The chain's CDR3 is CSVEGSGAAFGYTF. CDR3 nucleotides: TGCAGCGTAGAAGGGTCCGGGGCGGCGTTCGGCTACACCTTC. The J gene is TRBJ1-2, the V gene TRBV29-1; a possible D gene is TRBD1 (5 bases). The CDR3 runs 14 residues. Germline-derived CDR1 and CDR2 are SQVTM and ANQGSEA.